This T cell receptor (beta chain) derives from a study of CD8+ T cells in alopecia areata. Across the study: Those treated were given oral tofacitinib at 5 to 10 mg twice daily. Notes on the study in general: Compared with mice, patients displayed less clear TCR sharing, possibly for HLA-related reasons. Scalp samples also yield sequences from resident alphabeta T cells of normal skin.

V was trimmed by 1 base and J by 1 base, leaving 11 bases between them. The CDR3 extends over 15 amino acids. Germline V gene sequence: CDR1 MGHRA, CDR2 YSYEKL. Extracted RNA was reverse transcribed into cDNA, the sequencing template. Sequencing was performed with immunoSEQ multiplex PCR; in TCRdb, only in-frame clones are kept and a portion is missing. This sample carries under 250,000 clones, about 60% of them seen once, and the ten largest clones take 0.45%. Regarding this clone: What it recognizes is unknown.

Sequencing was performed on CD4+ T cells sorted from blood, taken at week 0. J is TRBJ2-7 and V is TRBV4-1; D possibly corresponds to TRBD1 (6 bases). This TCR was sampled from a human donor with alopecia areata. This CDR3 is CASSQATGGSYEQYF. CDR3 DNA sequence: TGCGCCAGCAGCCAAGCGACAGGCGGGTCCTACGAGCAGTACTTC.